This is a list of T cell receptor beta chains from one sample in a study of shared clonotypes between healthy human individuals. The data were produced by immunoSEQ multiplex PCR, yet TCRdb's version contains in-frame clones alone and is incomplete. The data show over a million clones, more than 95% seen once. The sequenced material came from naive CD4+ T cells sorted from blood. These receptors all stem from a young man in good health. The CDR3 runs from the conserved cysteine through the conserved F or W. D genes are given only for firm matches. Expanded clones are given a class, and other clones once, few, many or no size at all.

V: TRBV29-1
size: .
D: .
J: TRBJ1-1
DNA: TGCAGCGTTGGGGGGAGGGTCTCGAACACTGAAGCTTTCTTT
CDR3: CSVGGRVSNTEAFF

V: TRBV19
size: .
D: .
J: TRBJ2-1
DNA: TGTGCCAGTAGTACTCCCCGGGGACGGGACAATGAGCAGTTCTTC
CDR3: CASSTPRGRDNEQFF

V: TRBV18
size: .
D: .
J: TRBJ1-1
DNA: TGTGCCAGCTCCCTCGGACAGACGGCTGAAGCTTTCTTT
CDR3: CASSLGQTAEAFF

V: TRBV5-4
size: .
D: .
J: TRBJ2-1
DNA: TGTGCCAGCAGCTTGTCACTAGAGAATGAGCAGTTCTTC
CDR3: CASSLSLENEQFF

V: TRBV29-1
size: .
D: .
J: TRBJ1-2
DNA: TGCAGCGTTGTTTTGGACACGTCTTGGCCCTATGGCTACACCTTC
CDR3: CSVVLDTSWPYGYTF

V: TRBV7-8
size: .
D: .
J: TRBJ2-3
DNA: TGTGCCAGCAGCTTAGGCGGCACAGATACGCAGTATTTT
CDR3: CASSLGGTDTQYF

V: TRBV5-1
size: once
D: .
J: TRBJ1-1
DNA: TGCGCCAGCAGCTTGGGGCAGGTGGGCACTGAAGCTTTCTTT
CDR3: CASSLGQVGTEAFF

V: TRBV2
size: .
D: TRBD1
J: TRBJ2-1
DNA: TGTGCCAGCAGTGAAGGGAACAGGGGTCCCCTATCATACAATGAGCAGTTCTTC
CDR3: CASSEGNRGPLSYNEQFF

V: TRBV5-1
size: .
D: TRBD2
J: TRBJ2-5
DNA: TGCGCCAGCAGCTTGTTAGTAGCGGGAGGGAAAGAGACCCAGTACTTC
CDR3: CASSLLVAGGKETQYF

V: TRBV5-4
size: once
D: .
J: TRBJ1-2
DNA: TGTGCCAGCAGCCGGGGAGGAGATGGCTACACCTTC
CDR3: CASSRGGDGYTF

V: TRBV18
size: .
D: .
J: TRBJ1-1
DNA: TGTGCCAGCTCACCCCTCGCCGGGACAGAAGCTTTCTTT
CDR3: CASSPLAGTEAFF

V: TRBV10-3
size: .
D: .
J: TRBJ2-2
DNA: TGTGCCATCAGTTCAATCACCGGGAAAGTCAGAACCGGGGAGCTGTTTTTT
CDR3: CAISSITGKVRTGELFF

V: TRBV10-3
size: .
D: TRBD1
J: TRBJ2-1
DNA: TGTGCCATCAGTGTCCTCGGGACAGGGCTTAACAATGAGCAGTTCTTC
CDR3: CAISVLGTGLNNEQFF

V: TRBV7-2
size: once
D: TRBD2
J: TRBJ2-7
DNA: TGTGCCAGCAGCTTAAGGCCTACTAGCGGGATGGGGGCCTACGAGCAGTACTTC
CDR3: CASSLRPTSGMGAYEQYF

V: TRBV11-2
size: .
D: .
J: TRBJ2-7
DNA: TGTGCCAGCAGCTTAGATTTTCGTCCCCTCACCTACGAGCAGTACTTC
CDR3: CASSLDFRPLTYEQYF

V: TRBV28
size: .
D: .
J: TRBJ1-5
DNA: TGTGCCAGCAGTCGCCCCCCGCGGGGGCAGCCCCAGCATTTT
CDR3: CASSRPPRGQPQHF

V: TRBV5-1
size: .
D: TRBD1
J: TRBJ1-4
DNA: TGCGCCAGCAGCGTACAGGGGCCCAGTGAAAAACTGTTTTTT
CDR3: CASSVQGPSEKLFF

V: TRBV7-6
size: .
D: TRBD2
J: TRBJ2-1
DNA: TGTGCCAGCAGCCCACTGACTAGCGGGAGGGGTGAGCAGTTCTTC
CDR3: CASSPLTSGRGEQFF

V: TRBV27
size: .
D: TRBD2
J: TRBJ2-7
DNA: TGTGCCACAAGTCCCCACGGGAGGGGCTACGAGCAGTACTTC
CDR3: CATSPHGRGYEQYF

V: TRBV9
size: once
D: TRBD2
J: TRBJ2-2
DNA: TGTGCCAGCACCCCTACCAGCGGGAGGAACACCGGGGAGCTGTTTTTT
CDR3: CASTPTSGRNTGELFF

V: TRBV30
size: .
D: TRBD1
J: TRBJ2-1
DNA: TGTGCCTGGAGTGTCTTCGGACAGGGAGCCAATGAGCAGTTCTTC
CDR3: CAWSVFGQGANEQFF

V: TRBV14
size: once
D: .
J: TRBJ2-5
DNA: TGTGCCAGCAGCCTAACCGACGGCCTAGGGTCGGGGACCCAGTACTTC
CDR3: CASSLTDGLGSGTQYF

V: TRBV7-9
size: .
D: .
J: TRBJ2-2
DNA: TGTGCCAGCAGCAAGGACGGCGGGAACCTCGAGGAGCTGTTTTTT
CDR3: CASSKDGGNLEELFF

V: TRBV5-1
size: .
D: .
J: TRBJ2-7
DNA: TGCGCCAGCAGCCCCATCCCCACTAGCGAGCAGTACTTC
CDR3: CASSPIPTSEQYF

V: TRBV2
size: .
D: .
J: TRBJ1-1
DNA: TGTGCCAGCAGTGCCACCATAAACACTGAAGCTTTCTTT
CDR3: CASSATINTEAFF

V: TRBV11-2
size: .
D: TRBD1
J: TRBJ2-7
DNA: TGTGCCAGCAGCCCGGGACAGGGGAGCTACGAGCAGTACTTC
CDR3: CASSPGQGSYEQYF

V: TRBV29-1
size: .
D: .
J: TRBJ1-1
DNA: TGCAGCGTCCAGGGGCTATATGTCACTGAAGCTTTCTTT
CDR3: CSVQGLYVTEAFF

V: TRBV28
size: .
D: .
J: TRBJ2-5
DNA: TGTGCCAGCAGTCTAGCCAGGGGTAGGAAAGAGACCCAGTACTTC
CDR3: CASSLARGRKETQYF

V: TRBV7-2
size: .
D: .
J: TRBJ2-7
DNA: TGTGCCAGCAGCTTAACATACGAGCAGTACTTC
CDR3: CASSLTYEQYF

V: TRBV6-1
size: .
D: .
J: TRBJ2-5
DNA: TGTGCCAGCAGCCGCGGGGTTGGGGAGACCCAGTACTTC
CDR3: CASSRGVGETQYF

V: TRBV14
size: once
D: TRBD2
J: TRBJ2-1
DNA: TGTGCCAGCAGCCAGCCCGGCGGGAGGGTTTACAATGAGCAGTTCTTC
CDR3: CASSQPGGRVYNEQFF

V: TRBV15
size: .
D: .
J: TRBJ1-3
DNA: TGTGCCACCAGCAGGACAGTTGTTTCTGGAAACACCATATATTTT
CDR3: CATSRTVVSGNTIYF

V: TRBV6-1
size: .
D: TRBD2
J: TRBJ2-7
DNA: TGTGCCAGCAGGCGGGAGGACTTCAGCTCCTACGAGCAGTACTTC
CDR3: CASRREDFSSYEQYF

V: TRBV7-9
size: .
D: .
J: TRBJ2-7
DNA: TGTGCCAGCAGCTCAGTGGGAAACGAGCAGTACTTC
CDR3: CASSSVGNEQYF

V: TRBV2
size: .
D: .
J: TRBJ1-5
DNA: TGTGCCAGCAGTGAGGGGCAGCCCGTTAGCAATCAGCCCCAGCATTTT
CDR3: CASSEGQPVSNQPQHF

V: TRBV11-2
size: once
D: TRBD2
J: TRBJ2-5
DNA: TGTGCCAGCAGCTTAGACACTAGCGGGAGAGGTGAGACCCAGTACTTC
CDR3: CASSLDTSGRGETQYF

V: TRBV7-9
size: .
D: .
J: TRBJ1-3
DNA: TGTGCCAGCAGCTTCCCGTCTGACACCATATATTTT
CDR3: CASSFPSDTIYF

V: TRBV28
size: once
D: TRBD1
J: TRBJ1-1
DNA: TGTGCCAGCAGTTTAACAGGGGATCACACTGAAGCTTTCTTT
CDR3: CASSLTGDHTEAFF

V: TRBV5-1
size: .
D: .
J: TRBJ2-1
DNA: TGCGCCAGCAGCTTCCCCCAAGTGTCCAGTGAGCAGTTCTTC
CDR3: CASSFPQVSSEQFF

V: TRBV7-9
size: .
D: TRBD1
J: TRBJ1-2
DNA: TGTGCCAGCAGCCGGGACAGGGCTGCCTATGGCTACACCTTC
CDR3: CASSRDRAAYGYTF

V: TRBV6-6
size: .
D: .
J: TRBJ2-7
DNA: TGTGCCAGCTCCGGGACATACGAGCAGTACTTC
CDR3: CASSGTYEQYF

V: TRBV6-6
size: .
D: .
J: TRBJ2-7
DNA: TGTGCCAGCAGTAACAGGGTCCCCCGGGTCTACGAGCAGTACTTC
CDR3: CASSNRVPRVYEQYF

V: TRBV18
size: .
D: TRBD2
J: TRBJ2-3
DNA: TGTGCCAGCTCACCAAATTCACTTTTAGCGGGAGCATTTAGCACAGATACGCAGTATTTT
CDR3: CASSPNSLLAGAFSTDTQYF

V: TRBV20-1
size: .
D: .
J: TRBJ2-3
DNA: TGCAGTGCTAGCTTCAGCACGCAGTATTTT
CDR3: CSASFSTQYF

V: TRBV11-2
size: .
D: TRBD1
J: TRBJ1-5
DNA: TGTGCCAGCAGCTTCAAAGGGGGCCAGCCCCAGCATTTT
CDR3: CASSFKGGQPQHF

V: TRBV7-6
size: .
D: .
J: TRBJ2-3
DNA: TGTGCCAGCAGCTTAGTCCCCACTTGGAGAGGGTCGGTCACAGATACGCAGTATTTT
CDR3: CASSLVPTWRGSVTDTQYF

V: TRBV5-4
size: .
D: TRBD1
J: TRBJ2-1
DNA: TGTGCCAGCAGCTTGGGGGGTTCGGGGACAGGGAGAAATGAGCAGTTCTTC
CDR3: CASSLGGSGTGRNEQFF

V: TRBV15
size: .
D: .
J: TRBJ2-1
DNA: TGTGCCACCAGCAGAGATTTAACGGGGGAGCAGTTCTTC
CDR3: CATSRDLTGEQFF

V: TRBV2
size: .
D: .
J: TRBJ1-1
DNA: TGTGCCAGCAGAGAGGCCTTTGAAGCTTTCTTT
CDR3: CASREAFEAFF

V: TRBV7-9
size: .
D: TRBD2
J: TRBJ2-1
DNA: TGTGCCAGCACCGGGACTAGGTCTTACAATGAGCAGTTCTTC
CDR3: CASTGTRSYNEQFF

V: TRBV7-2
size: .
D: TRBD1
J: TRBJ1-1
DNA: TGTGCCAGCAGCTTAGCAGGGGGCAACGAAGCTTTCTTT
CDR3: CASSLAGGNEAFF

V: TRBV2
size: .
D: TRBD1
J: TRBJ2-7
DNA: TGTGCCAGCCTCCGGGACAGGGTATCGGACGAGCAGTACTTC
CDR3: CASLRDRVSDEQYF

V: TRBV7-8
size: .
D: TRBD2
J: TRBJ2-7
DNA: TGTGCCAGCAGCTCCATGGGAGCGGGAGGGACCTACGAGCAGTACTTC
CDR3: CASSSMGAGGTYEQYF

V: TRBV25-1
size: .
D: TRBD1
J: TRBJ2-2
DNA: TGTGCCAGCAGTGCAGGGACAGGGAACACCGGGGAGCTGTTTTTT
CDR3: CASSAGTGNTGELFF